The present T cell receptor (beta chain) was sequenced within a study of blood T cell repertoires in COVID-19. Background on the study: Acute and convalescent COVID-19 samples came from the United States, Italy and Spain.

Data came from immunoSEQ multiplex PCR; TCRdb stores just in-frame clones and leaves some out. The repertoire consists of about 280,000 clones, with approximately 81% occurring once and the leading ten covering about 2.7%. Cohorts were determined from participant-reported clinical history. This CDR3 is 14 amino acids long. CDR1 and CDR2 (germline): ENHRY, SYGVKD. V lost 3 bases and J 0 bases, leaving 8 bases between the germline ends. The source of this sequence is a woman aged 50 to 60 who had recovered from COVID-19. Sequenced input: PBMCs or T cells enriched from blood (not recorded which). The chain links TRBV10-3 to TRBJ1-1; D call uncertain. The CDR3 DNA is TGTGCCATCAGTGACATTAACATGAACACTGAAGCTTTCTTT. This sequence encodes CAISDINMNTEAFF.